A single sample gave rise to the 28 T cell receptor beta chains below, sequenced in a study of T-cell reconstitution after alpha-beta-depleted transplantation in children (TCRdb year 2016). Library preparation was by PCR. The sequencer was an Illumina HiSeq 2500. To normalize quantification of the TCRbeta repertoire, the TCR libraries were built with molecular barcoding that relied on unique molecular identifiers. TCRdb reworked the public reads: Q25 trimming with fastp, MiXCR clone assembly, productive beta chains retained. CDR3 protein sequences are deduplicated, and each keeps its most common genes and DNA. The sample data list 60,000 to 80,000 distinct CDR3 sequences, and 6% to 8.5% of these were observed just once. Of the sample, about 2.3% is held by the ten largest clones. The sample was PBMCs from the stem cell graft donor, taken from the stem cell graft. The receptors here all came from a human donor who donated a stem cell graft to a child with acute lymphoblastic leukemia.

This clonotype was picked up many times. The chain employs TRBV10-3 and TRBJ2-3, with a weak D call TRBD1 (6 bases). V was pared by 6 bases and J by 3 bases, with 19 bases between. CDR1 is ENHRY, CDR2 SYGVKD, per germline. The CDR3 is 16 residues long. The CDR3 sequence is CAIRGAATGRTDTQYF. DNA of the CDR3: TGTGCCATCAGGGGCGCAGCCACAGGGCGAACAGATACGCAGTATTTT.

Only a few counts were recorded for this clonotype. The V gene is TRBV12-3 or TRBV12-4, the J gene TRBJ2-2, with D possibly called TRBD1 or TRBD2 (6 bases each). V lost 3 bases to trimming and J lost 6 bases, with 17 bases between them. CDR3 size: 16 residues. DNA of the CDR3: TGTGCCAGCAGTTTTAAGACAGGAGGGTCCCCCGGGGAGCTGTTTTTT. Protein: CASSFKTGGSPGELFF.

There are many counts of this clonotype. The V call is TRBV12-3 or TRBV12-4, the J call TRBJ2-3; D is unresolved. The CDR3 length is 13 residues. Trimming left V 2 bases short and J 0 bases short, with 3 bases between. The CDR3 is CASSLTSTDTQYF. The CDR3, as DNA: TGTGCCAGCAGTTTAACTAGCACAGATACGCAGTATTTT.

Only a few counts were recorded for this clonotype. A single base separates this from a much larger clone, so it may be a read error. The chain couples TRBV12-3 or TRBV12-4 to TRBJ2-4; the match to TRBD1 covers 8 bases. The CDR3 length is 19 residues. The CDR3 is CTSSSRAGGTSLAKNIQYF. The DNA of the CDR3 is TGTACCAGCAGTTCCCGGGCAGGGGGCACGTCCTTAGCCAAAAACATTCAGTACTTC.

This clonotype was seen repeatedly, ten times or more. The V gene is TRBV3-1, the J gene TRBJ2-7; D might be TRBD1 (6 bases). Trimming cost V 4 bases and J 5 bases, with 24 bases left between them. CDR3 length equals 17 residues. In germline, CDR1 is LGHDT, CDR2 YNNKEL (reference sequence). CDR3 in amino acids: CASSLLRWTVGVHEQYF. CDR3 DNA sequence: TGTGCCAGCAGCCTCCTAAGGTGGACAGTCGGTGTTCACGAGCAGTACTTC.

The sample holds many counts of this clonotype. The chain carries TRBV9 and TRBJ2-3; TRBD2 matches at 9 bases. Trimming at V came to 3 bases and at J to 2 bases, leaving 16 bases not matched to a gene. Germline CDR1 reads SGDLS; CDR2 reads YYNGEE. The CDR3 contains 19 residues. CDR3 protein: CASSAPVGNSGGHTDTQYF. In nucleotides, the CDR3 is TGTGCCAGCAGCGCACCAGTAGGAAATAGCGGGGGACACACAGATACGCAGTATTTT.

This clonotype was recorded many times. The chain has TRBV5-1 and TRBJ2-2, with D possibly matching TRBD1 (8 bases). The CDR3 has 18 residues. V dropped 4 bases and J dropped 0 bases, with 19 bases sitting between them. Germline assignment: CDR1 SGHRS and CDR2 YFSETQ. The CDR3 sequence: CASSHRGGTSANTGELFF. The CDR3 bases are TGCGCCAGCAGCCACAGGGGGGGGACTTCCGCGAACACCGGGGAGCTGTTTTTT.

This clonotype was detected ten times or more. The gene calls are TRBV3-1 and TRBJ1-1; D might be TRBD1 (5 bases). The CDR3 covers 15 residues. Germline V gene lookup returns CDR1 LGHDT and CDR2 YNNKEL (reference sequence). Between the trimmed V and J ends, which lost 3 bases and 1 base, there was a span of 12 bases. The CDR3 loop reads CASSQLTDRNTEAFF. The CDR3 nucleotides are TGTGCCAGCAGCCAGCTGACCGACAGGAACACTGAAGCTTTCTTT.

The genes are TRBV20-1 and TRBJ2-5; 14 positions match TRBD2. This CDR3 is 16 amino acids long. V shed 4 bases and J 3 bases; nucleotides not matched to a gene: 7. Germline V CDR1 and CDR2: DFQATT, SNEGSKA (reference sequence). The CDR3 DNA follows: TGCAGTGCTAACCTCCAGGGACTAGCGGGAGAAGAGACCCAGTACTTC. Encoded protein: CSANLQGLAGEETQYF.

This clonotype occurred many times. This rearrangement joins TRBV6-5 to TRBJ2-7; the D is unclear. V gave up 6 bases and J gave up 2 bases, with 17 bases separating them. Germline CDR1 is MNHEY and CDR2 is SVGAGI. This CDR3 contains 15 residues. The CDR3: CASSPTWALPYEQYF. As DNA, the CDR3 is TGTGCCAGCAGCCCTACTTGGGCTCTTCCCTACGAGCAGTACTTC.

This clonotype was detected only once. The chain combines TRBV13 with TRBJ1-5; D uncertain. Germline assignment: CDR1 PRHDT and CDR2 FYEKMQ (reference sequence). The CDR3 has 15 amino acids. The CDR3 bases are TGTTTCGGAAGACATTTCCAGATGGGCAATCAGCCCCAGCATTTT. Protein: CFGRHFQMGNQPQHF.

This clonotype was seen ten or more times. The CDR3 loop reads CASRKGPGNTIYF. In DNA, the CDR3 is TGTGCCAGCAGAAAGGGACCTGGAAACACCATATATTTT. The chain employs TRBV12-3 or TRBV12-4 and TRBJ1-3, with D perhaps TRBD1 (5 bases). The V and J ends lost 6 bases and 2 bases respectively, with 8 bases between them. The CDR3 contains 13 residues.

This clonotype was found a few times. A much larger clone sits a single nucleotide away, making a read error possible. The chain carries TRBV5-6 and TRBJ2-7; no firm D call. This CDR3 has 13 residues. Trimming left V 0 bases short and J 3 bases short, with 7 bases between. Per germline, CDR1 SGHDT and CDR2 YYEEEE. As DNA, the CDR3 is TGTGCCAGCAGCTTGGACAGTTACTACGAGCAGTACTTC. The encoded protein is CASSLDSYYEQYF.

The chain links TRBV5-1 to TRBJ1-1; D unresolved. Germline V gene lookup returns CDR1 SGHRS and CDR2 YFSETQ. The V end was cut by 4 bases, the J end by 5 bases, with 18 bases between. The CDR3 is 15 amino acids. CDR3 protein: CASSPYRETRTEAFF. Written as DNA, the CDR3 is TGCGCCAGCAGCCCCTATCGGGAAACTAGGACTGAAGCTTTCTTT.

In this sample, this clonotype turned up many times. J is TRBJ2-7 and V is TRBV4-1; 7 nucleotides agree with TRBD1. The CDR3 spans 17 residues. Per the germline V gene, CDR1 is MGHRA and CDR2 is YSYEKL. V shed 3 bases and J 6 bases; nucleotides not matched to a gene: 17. For the CDR3, the DNA is TGCGCCAGCAGCCATGATACCCTCGCAGGGGGAGTGGGCGAGCAGTACTTC. It encodes CASSHDTLAGGVGEQYF.

This clonotype has at least ten counts. This chain joins TRBV20-1 and TRBJ1-5; maybe TRBD1 (6 bases). Trimming left V 5 bases short and J 3 bases short, with 14 bases between. The CDR3 extends over 14 amino acids. The V gene's germline CDR1 is DFQATT and CDR2 SNEGSKA (reference sequence). The CDR3 DNA sequence: TGCAGTGCTGGATCGACAGGCTCCAATCAGCCCCAGCATTTT. Encoded protein: CSAGSTGSNQPQHF.

This clonotype was recorded at least ten times. The gene calls are TRBV28 and TRBJ1-3, with D unclear. The CDR3 runs 12 residues. Trimming shortened V by 6 bases and J by 0 bases, and 3 bases separated the two germline ends. From germline, CDR1 is MDHEN and CDR2 SYDVKM. As DNA, the CDR3 is TGTGCCAGCAGGGGCTCTGGAAACACCATATATTTT. This gives the protein CASRGSGNTIYF.

This clonotype has ten or more counts. The chain joins TRBV12-3 or TRBV12-4 to TRBJ2-5, with D perhaps TRBD2 (6 bases). The CDR3 totals 13 residues. With 7 bases removed from V and 2 bases from J, the gap between germline ends came to 11 bases. In DNA form, the CDR3 reads TGTGCCAGCACCATAGCGGTACAAGAGACCCAGTACTTC. Its protein product is CASTIAVQETQYF.

This clonotype was detected many times. The CDR3 coding sequence is TGTGCCAGCAGCTTAGATGGGGCGGGGGGGACAGATACGCAGTATTTT. It is translated as CASSLDGAGGTDTQYF. The gene calls are TRBV7-2 and TRBJ2-3, with TRBD2 matching over 9 bases. The CDR3 runs 16 residues. After removal of 1 base from V and 3 bases from J, the junction contained 5 bases not matched to a gene. Germline V gene lookup returns CDR1 SGHTA and CDR2 FQGNSA.

The table lists this clonotype with many counts. The chain employs TRBV29-1 and TRBJ1-2, with TRBD1 matching 7 bases. Germline CDR1 SQVTM, CDR2 ANQGSEA. J gave up 0 bases and V 6 bases, and 7 bases lay outside the gene matches. This CDR3 is built from 14 residues. The CDR3 loop is CSVSRGGSNYGYTF. DNA of the CDR3: TGCAGCGTGTCCAGGGGGGGGTCTAACTATGGCTACACCTTC. Full variable domain (missing parts from reference TRBV29-1 and TRBJ1-2): SAVISQKPSRDICQRGTSLTIQCQVDSQVTMMFWYRQQPGQSLTLIATANQGSEATYESGFVIDKFPISRPNLTFSTLTVSNMSPEDSSIYLCSVSRGGSNYGYTFGSGTRLTVV.

The J gene is TRBJ2-7, the V gene TRBV20-1; 7 bases are shared with TRBD2. CDR3 size: 14 residues. Germline CDR1 and CDR2: DFQATT and SNEGSKA (reference sequence). V dropped 6 bases and J dropped 0; count of bases not matched to a gene: 8. CDR3 coding DNA: TGCAGTGCCCTCCCGACTAGCAGCTCCTACGAGCAGTACTTC. Protein sequence: CSALPTSSSYEQYF.

In its sample, this clonotype was seen many times. CDR3 amino acids: CASSLGGVVALKIPYEQYF. DNA for the CDR3: TGTGCCAGCAGTTTAGGAGGGGTAGTTGCTTTAAAGATCCCCTACGAGCAGTACTTC. V and J are TRBV28 and TRBJ2-7, with D possibly matching TRBD2 (6 bases). With 2 bases removed from V and 2 bases from J, the gap between germline ends came to 25 bases. The CDR3 has 19 residues. The germline gives CDR1 MDHEN, CDR2 SYDVKM.

This clonotype has at least ten counts. V gene TRBV4-1 combines with J gene TRBJ2-7; 9 nucleotides match TRBD2. V lost 2 bases to trimming and J lost 4 bases; unmatched junction nucleotides: 3. Germline assignment: CDR1 MGHRA and CDR2 YSYEKL. This CDR3 region has 14 residues. The CDR3: CASSQLAGFYEQYF. The CDR3 DNA is TGCGCCAGCAGCCAACTAGCGGGATTTTACGAGCAGTACTTC.

This clonotype was detected ten times or more. One end of the junction varies from germline; a read error may be responsible. V gene TRBV4-3 combines with J gene TRBJ2-1, with unresolved D. Germline-derived CDR1 and CDR2 are LGHNA and YSLEER. The CDR3 loop spans 14 amino acids. CDR3 nucleotide sequence: TGCGCCATCAGCCAAGCGTCTATGTCCAATGAGCAGTTCTTC. This encodes CAISQASMSNEQFF.

This clonotype has ten or more counts. The rearrangement uses TRBV10-3 and TRBJ2-7, with 7 bases aligning to TRBD1. Germline loops: CDR1 ENHRY, CDR2 SYGVKD. The CDR3 extends over 13 amino acids. V shed 6 bases, J shed 2 bases, and the junction held 4 bases outside the gene matches. Here the CDR3 reads CAISPGQPYEQYF. As DNA, the CDR3 is TGTGCCATCAGCCCGGGACAGCCCTACGAGCAGTACTTC.

In its sample, this clonotype was seen many times. The chain is built from TRBV13 and TRBJ1-3, with unresolved D. This CDR3 is built from 12 residues. Germline CDR1 and CDR2: PRHDT and FYEKMQ (reference sequence). V lost 2 bases and J lost 4, with 3 bases in between. Here the CDR3 DNA reads TGTGCCAGCAGCTTAACAGGAAACACCATATATTTT. Translating it yields CASSLTGNTIYF.

In this sample, this clonotype turned up many times. The chain has TRBV12-3 or TRBV12-4 and TRBJ2-5; 11 nucleotides agree with TRBD2. Germline trimming cut 3 bases from V and 0 bases from J; bases unmatched to any gene: 6. The CDR3 contains 17 residues. The CDR3 sequence: CASSFPQTSGDQETQYF. The CDR3 coding sequence is TGTGCCAGCAGTTTCCCCCAGACTAGCGGGGACCAAGAGACCCAGTACTTC.

This clonotype was picked up many times. The chain has TRBV28 and TRBJ2-1, with TRBD2 matching over 7 bases. This CDR3 region has 15 residues. The germline V gene has CDR1 MDHEN and CDR2 SYDVKM. V was pared by 6 bases and J by 0 bases, with 5 bases of the junction left unmatched. CDR3 in amino acids: CASRAPGGSYNEQFF. The CDR3 DNA is TGTGCCAGCAGGGCTCCGGGGGGCTCCTACAATGAGCAGTTCTTC.